This T cell receptor (beta chain) originates from a study of brain T cells in children with intractable seizures. The study's findings and limits: Only CDR3 sequence similarity suggested viral specificity, without known HCMV serostatus.

Germline-derived CDR1 and CDR2 are SGHAT and FQDESV (reference sequence). V lost 5 bases and J lost 0, with 17 bases in between. This CDR3 has 16 residues. As for this clone: The antigen remains unidentified.

This table comes from immunoSEQ multiplex PCR, and its TCRdb copy is limited to in-frame clones, with some not included. Of roughly 69,000 clones listed, 95% to 97% are singletons. The chain joins TRBV11-1 to TRBJ2-7, with D possibly being TRBD1 (5 bases). Sequencing used peripheral blood, obtained at surgery. The source of this sequence is a boy less than two years old with focal cortical dysplasia and intractable seizures. In nucleotides, the CDR3 is TGTGCCAGCAGCGACCGTAGTCTAAGGGGCTCCTACGAGCAGTACTTC. This gives the protein CASSDRSLRGSYEQYF.